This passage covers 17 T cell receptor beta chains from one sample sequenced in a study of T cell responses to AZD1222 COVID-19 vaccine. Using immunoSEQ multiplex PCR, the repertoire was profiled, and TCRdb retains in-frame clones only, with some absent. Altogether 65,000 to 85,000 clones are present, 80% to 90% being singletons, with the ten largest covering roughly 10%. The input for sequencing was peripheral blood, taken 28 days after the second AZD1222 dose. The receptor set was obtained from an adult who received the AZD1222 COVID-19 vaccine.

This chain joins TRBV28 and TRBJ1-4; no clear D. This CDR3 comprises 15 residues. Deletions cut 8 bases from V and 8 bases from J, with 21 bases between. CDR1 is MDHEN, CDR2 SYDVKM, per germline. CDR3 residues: CASSRSRVGGEKLFF. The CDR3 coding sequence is TGTGCCAGCTCCAGAAGTCGGGTCGGCGGAGAAAAACTGTTTTTT.

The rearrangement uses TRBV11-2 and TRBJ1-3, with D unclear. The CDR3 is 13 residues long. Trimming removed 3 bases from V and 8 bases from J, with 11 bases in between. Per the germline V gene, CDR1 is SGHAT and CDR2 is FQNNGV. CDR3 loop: CASSLTLDYTIYF. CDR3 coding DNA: TGTGCCAGCAGCTTGACACTAGACTACACCATATATTTT.

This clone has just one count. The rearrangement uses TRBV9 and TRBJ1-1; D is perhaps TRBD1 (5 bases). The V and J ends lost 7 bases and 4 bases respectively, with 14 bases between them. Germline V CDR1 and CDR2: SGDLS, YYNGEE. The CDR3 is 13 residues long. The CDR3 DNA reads TGTGCCAGCGGGCAGCTGGGGGGCACTGAAGCTTTCTTT. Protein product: CASGQLGGTEAFF.

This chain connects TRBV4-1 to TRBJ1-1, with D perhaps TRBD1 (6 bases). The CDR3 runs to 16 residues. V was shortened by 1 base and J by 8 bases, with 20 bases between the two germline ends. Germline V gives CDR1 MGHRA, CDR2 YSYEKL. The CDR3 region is CASSQVSGTGLLEAFF. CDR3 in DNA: TGCGCCAGCAGCCAAGTTAGTGGCACAGGGCTTCTAGAAGCTTTCTTT.

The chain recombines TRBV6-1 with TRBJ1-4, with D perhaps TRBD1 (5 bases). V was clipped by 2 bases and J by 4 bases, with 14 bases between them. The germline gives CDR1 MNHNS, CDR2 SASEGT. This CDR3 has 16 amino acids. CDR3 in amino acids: CASSEYRGSFNEKLFF. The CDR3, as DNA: TGTGCCAGCAGTGAATATAGGGGCAGCTTTAATGAAAAACTGTTTTTT.

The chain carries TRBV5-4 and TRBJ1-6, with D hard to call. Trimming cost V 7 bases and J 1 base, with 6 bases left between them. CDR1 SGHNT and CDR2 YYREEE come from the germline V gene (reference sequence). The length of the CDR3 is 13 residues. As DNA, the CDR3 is TGTGCCAGCTCGGATTCCTATAATTCACCCCTCCACTTT. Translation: CASSDSYNSPLHF.

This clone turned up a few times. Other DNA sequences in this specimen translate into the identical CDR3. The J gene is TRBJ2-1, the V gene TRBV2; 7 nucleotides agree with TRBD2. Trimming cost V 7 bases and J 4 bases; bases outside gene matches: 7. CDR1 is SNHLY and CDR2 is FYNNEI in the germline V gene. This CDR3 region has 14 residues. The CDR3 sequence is CASIGAGEYNEQFF. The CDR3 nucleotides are TGTGCCAGCATTGGGGCGGGAGAATACAATGAGCAGTTCTTC.

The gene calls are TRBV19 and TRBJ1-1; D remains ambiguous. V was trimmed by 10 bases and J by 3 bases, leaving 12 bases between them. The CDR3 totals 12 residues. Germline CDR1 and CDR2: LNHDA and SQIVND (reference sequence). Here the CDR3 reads CATGRGYTEAFF. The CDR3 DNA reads TGTGCCACCGGGCGAGGTTACACTGAAGCTTTCTTT.

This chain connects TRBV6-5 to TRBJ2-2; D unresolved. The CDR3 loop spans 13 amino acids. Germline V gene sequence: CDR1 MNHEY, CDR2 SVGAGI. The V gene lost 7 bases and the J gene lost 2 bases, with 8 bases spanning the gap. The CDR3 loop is CASKWGNTGELFF. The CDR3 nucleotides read TGTGCCAGCAAATGGGGAAACACCGGGGAGCTGTTTTTT.

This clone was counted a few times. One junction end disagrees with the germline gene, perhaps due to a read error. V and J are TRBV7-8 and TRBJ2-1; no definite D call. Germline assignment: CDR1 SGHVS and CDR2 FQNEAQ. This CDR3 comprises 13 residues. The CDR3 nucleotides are TGTGCCAGCAGCTTCAGCTACTACAATGAGCATTTCTTC. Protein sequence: CASSFSYYNEHFF.

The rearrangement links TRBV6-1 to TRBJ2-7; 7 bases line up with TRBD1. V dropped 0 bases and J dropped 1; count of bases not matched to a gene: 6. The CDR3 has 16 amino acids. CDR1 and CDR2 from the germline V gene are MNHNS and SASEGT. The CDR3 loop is CASSEAITGASYEQYF. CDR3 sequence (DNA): TGTGCCAGCAGTGAAGCTATAACAGGGGCTTCCTACGAGCAGTACTTC.

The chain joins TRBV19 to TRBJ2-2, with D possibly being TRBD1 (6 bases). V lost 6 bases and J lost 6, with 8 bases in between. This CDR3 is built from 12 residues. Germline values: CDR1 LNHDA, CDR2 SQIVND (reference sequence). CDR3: CASRHRAGELFF. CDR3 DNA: TGTGCCAGTAGGCACAGGGCCGGGGAGCTGTTTTTT.

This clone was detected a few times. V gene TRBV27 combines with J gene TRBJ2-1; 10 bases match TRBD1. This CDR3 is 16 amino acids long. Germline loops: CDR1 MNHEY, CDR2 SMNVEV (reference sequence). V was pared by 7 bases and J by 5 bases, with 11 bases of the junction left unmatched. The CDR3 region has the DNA TGTGCCAGCACCTCTCCGGTGACAGGGGGCCACAATGAGCAGTTCTTC. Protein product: CASTSPVTGGHNEQFF.

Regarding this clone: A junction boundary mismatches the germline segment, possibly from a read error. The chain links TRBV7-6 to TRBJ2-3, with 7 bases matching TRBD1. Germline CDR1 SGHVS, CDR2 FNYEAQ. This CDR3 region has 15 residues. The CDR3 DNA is TGTGCCAGCAGCCCCCGACAGGGTCGGGCAGATATGCAGTATTTT. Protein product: CASSPRQGRADMQYF. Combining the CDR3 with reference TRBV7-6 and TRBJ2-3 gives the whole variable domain GAGVSQSPRYKVTKRGQDVALRCDPISGHVSLYWYRQALGQGPEFLTYFNYEAQQDKSGLPNDRFSAERPEGSISTLTIQRTEQRDSAMYRCASSPRQGRADMQYFGPGTRLTVL.

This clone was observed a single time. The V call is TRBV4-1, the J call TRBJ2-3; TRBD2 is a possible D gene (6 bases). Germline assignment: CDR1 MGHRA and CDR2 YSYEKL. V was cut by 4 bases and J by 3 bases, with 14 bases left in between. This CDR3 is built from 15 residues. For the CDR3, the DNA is TGCGCCAGCAGCCCCGGAGCTAGCGCTACAGATACGCAGTATTTT. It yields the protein CASSPGASATDTQYF.

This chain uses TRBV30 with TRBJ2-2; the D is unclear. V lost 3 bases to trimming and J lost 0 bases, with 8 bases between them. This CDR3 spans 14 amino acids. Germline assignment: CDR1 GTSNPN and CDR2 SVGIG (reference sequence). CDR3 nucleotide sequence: TGTGCCTGGAGCAGGAGCCCGAACACCGGGGAGCTGTTTTTT. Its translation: CAWSRSPNTGELFF.

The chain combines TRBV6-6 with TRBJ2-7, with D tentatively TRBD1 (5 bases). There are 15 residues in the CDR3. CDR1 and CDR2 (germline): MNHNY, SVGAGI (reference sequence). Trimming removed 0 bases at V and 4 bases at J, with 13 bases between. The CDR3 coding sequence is TGTGCCAGCAGTTACTCGATAGGGGCAAGTTACGAGCAGTACTTC. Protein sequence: CASSYSIGASYEQYF.